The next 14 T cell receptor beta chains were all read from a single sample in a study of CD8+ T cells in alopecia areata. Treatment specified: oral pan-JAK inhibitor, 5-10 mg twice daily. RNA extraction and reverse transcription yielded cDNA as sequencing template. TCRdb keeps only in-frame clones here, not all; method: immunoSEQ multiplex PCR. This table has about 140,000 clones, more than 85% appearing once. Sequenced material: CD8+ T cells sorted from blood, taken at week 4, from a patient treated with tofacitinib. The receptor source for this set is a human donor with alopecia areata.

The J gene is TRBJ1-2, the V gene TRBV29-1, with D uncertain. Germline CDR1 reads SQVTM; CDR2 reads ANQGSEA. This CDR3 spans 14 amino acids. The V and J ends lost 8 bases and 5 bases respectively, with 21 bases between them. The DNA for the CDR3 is TGCAGCTTTTTGCCCCCGGGGATCTCGTATGGCTACACCTTC. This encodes CSFLPPGISYGYTF. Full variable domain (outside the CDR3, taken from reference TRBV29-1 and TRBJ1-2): SAVISQKPSRDICQRGTSLTIQCQVDSQVTMMFWYRQQPGQSLTLIATANQGSEATYESGFVIDKFPISRPNLTFSTLTVSNMSPEDSSIYLCSFLPPGISYGYTFGSGTRLTVV.

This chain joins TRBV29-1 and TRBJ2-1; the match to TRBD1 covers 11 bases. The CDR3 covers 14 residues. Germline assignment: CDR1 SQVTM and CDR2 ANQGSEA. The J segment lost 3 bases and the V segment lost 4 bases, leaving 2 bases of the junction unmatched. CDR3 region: CSVGTGGVYNEQFF. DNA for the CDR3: TGCAGCGTTGGGACAGGGGGCGTCTACAATGAGCAGTTCTTC.

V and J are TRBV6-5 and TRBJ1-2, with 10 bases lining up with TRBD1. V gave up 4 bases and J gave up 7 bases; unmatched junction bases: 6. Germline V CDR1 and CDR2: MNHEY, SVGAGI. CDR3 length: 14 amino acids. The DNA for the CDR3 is TGTGCCAGCAGTTGGAGGACAGGGGGAGGTGGCTACACCTTC. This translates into CASSWRTGGGGYTF.

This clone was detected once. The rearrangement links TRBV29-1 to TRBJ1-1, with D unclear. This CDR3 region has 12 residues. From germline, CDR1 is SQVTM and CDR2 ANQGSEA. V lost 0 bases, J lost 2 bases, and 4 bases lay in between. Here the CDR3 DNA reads TGCAGCGTTGAAGATCCTAACACTGAAGCTTTCTTT. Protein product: CSVEDPNTEAFF.

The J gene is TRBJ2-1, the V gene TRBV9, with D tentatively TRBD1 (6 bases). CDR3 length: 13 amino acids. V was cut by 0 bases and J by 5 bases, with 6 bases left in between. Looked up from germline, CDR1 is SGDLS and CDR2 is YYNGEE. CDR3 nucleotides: TGTGCCAGCAGCGTAGCAGGGGACAATGAGCAGTTCTTC. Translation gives CASSVAGDNEQFF.

The CDR3 spells CASSPLNEQFF. The CDR3 coding sequence is TGTGCCAGCAGCCCTCTCAATGAGCAGTTCTTC. The rearrangement links TRBV13 to TRBJ2-1; no firm D call. CDR1 PRHDT and CDR2 FYEKMQ come from the germline V gene (reference sequence). The CDR3 totals 11 residues. V lost 5 bases and J lost 6, with 5 bases in between.

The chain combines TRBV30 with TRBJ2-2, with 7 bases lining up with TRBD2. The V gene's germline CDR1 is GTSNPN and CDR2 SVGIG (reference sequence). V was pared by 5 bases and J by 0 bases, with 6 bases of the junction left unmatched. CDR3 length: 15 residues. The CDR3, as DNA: TGTGCCTGGGATCCGGGGGGATCGAACACCGGGGAGCTGTTTTTT. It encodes CAWDPGGSNTGELFF. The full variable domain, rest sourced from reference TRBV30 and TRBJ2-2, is SQTIHQWPATLVQPVGSPLSLECTVEGTSNPNLYWYRQAAGRGLQLLFYSVGIGQISSEVPQNLSASRPQDRQFILSSKKLLLSDSGFYLCAWDPGGSNTGELFFGEGSRLTVL.

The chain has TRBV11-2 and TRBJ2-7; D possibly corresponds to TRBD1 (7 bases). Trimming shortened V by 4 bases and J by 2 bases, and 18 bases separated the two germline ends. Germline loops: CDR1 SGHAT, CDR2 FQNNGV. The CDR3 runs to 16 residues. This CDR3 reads CASSYRPGGLAYEQYF. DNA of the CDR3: TGTGCCAGCAGCTACCGCCCAGGGGGGCTAGCCTACGAGCAGTACTTC.

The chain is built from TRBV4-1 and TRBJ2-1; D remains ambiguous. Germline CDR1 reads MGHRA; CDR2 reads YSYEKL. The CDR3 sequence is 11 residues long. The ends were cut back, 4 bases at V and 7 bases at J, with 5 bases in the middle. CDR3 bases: TGCGCCAGCAGCCGCCGGAATGAGCAGTTCTTC. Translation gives CASSRRNEQFF.

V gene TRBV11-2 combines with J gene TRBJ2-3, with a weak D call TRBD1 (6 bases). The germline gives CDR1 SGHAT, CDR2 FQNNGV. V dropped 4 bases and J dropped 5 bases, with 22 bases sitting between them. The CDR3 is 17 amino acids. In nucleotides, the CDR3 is TGTGCCAGCAGCTCCCCATCAGGGGCACTCCGAGGAGATACGCAGTATTTT. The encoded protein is CASSSPSGALRGDTQYF.

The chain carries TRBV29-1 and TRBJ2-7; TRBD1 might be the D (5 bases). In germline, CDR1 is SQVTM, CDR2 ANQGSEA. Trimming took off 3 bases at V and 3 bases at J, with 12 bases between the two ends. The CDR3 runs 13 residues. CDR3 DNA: TGCAGCGTTGAGTCGGCAGGGTTCTACGAGCAGTACTTC. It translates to CSVESAGFYEQYF.

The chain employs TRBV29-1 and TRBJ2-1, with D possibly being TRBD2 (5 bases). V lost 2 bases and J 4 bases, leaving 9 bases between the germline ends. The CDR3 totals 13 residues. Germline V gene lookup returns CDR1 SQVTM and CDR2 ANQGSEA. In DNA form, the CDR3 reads TGCAGCGTTGAAACCCCGGGATACAATGAGCAGTTCTTC. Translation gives CSVETPGYNEQFF.

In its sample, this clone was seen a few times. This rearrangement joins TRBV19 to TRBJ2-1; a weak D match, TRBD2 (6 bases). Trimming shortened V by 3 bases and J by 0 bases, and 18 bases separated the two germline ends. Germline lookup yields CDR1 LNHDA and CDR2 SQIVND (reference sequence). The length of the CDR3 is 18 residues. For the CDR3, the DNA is TGTGCCAGTAGTATGGGCCCCAGCGGGCTTAGCTCCTACAATGAGCAGTTCTTC. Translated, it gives CASSMGPSGLSSYNEQFF.

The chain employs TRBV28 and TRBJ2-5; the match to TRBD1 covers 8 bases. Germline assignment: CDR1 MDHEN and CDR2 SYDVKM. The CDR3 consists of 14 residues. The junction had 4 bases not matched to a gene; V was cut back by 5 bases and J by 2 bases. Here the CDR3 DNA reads TGTGCCAGCAGTGACCGACAGGGGCAAGAGACCCAGTACTTC. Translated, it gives CASSDRQGQETQYF.